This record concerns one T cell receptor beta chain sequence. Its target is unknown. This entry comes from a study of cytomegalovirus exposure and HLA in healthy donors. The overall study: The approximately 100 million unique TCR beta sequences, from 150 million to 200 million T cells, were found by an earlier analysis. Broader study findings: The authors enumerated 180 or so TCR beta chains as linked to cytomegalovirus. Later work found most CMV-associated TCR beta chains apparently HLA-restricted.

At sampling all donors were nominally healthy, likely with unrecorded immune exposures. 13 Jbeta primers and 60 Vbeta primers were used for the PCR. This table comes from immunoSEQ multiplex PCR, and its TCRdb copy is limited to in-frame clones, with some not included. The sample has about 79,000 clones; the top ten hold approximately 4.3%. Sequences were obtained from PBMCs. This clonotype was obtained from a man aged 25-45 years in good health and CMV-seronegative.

CDR3 nucleotides: TGCAGCGTTGAAATGAGAAATCGGGCCTACAATGAGCAGTTCTTC. This translates into CSVEMRNRAYNEQFF. The gene calls are TRBV29-1 and TRBJ2-1; D remains ambiguous. The germline V and J ends were trimmed by 2 bases and 2 bases, with 13 bases remaining between them. CDR1 and CDR2 from the germline V gene are SQVTM and ANQGSEA. The CDR3 runs to 15 residues.